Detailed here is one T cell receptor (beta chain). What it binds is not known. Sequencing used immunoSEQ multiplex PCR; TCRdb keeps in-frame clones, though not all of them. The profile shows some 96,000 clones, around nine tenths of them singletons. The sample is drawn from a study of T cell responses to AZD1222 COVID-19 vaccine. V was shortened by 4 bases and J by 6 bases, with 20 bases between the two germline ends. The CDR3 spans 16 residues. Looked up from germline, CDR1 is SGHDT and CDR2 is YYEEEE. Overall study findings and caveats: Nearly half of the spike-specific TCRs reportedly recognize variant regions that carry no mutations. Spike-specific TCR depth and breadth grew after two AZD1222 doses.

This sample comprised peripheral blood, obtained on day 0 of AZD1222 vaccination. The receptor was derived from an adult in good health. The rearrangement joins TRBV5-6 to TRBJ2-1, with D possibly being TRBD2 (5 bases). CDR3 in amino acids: CASSGLLVALGNEQFF. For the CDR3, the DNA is TGTGCCAGCAGCGGACTTCTAGTCGCTCTGGGCAATGAGCAGTTCTTC.